The 27 T cell receptor beta chains reported below all come from one sample, sequenced in a study of blood T cells in healthy people across ages. Through a sample-barcoded 5' primer and a J-beta primer mix, a second PCR was run for roughly 7 to 12 cycles. TCRdb redid the calling of the 5' RACE reads with MiXCR, one entry per CDR3 protein. This table has 1 million or so distinct CDR3 sequences, 40% to 45% appearing once. Sequenced input: blood. Every receptor here comes from a woman in her fifties or sixties in good health.

This chain links TRBV27 with TRBJ2-7; possible D gene TRBD2, 6 bases. The J call could be wrong; TRBJ2-5 is a better fit for the DNA end. The CDR3 length is 15 residues. The germline V gene encodes CDR1 MNHEY and CDR2 SMNVEV (reference sequence). The CDR3 coding sequence is TGTGCCAGCAGTTTATTAGGGGAGGCGGTGGAGACCCAGTACTTC. This gives the protein CASSLLGEAVETQYF.

There are a few counts of this clonotype. V gene TRBV15 combines with J gene TRBJ2-5, with unresolved D. The CDR3 consists of 16 residues. Trimming took off 0 bases at V and 2 bases at J, with 13 bases between the two ends. CDR1 is LNHNV and CDR2 is YYDKDF in the germline V gene (reference sequence). CDR3 coding DNA: TGTGCCACCAGCAGAGAAACAGCAACTCTTCAAGAGACCCAGTACTTC. This encodes CATSRETATLQETQYF.

This chain joins TRBV28 and TRBJ2-1; TRBD1 aligns across 10 bases. The CDR3 has 15 residues. The V segment lost 3 bases and the J segment 7 bases; nucleotides outside the gene matches: 6. Germline CDR1 MDHEN, CDR2 SYDVKM. CDR3 bases: TGTGCCAGCAGTTTGGGGGACAGGGGAAGAAATGAGCAGTTCTTC. Its translation is CASSLGDRGRNEQFF.

This chain uses TRBV12-3 or TRBV12-4 with TRBJ1-6; 8 bases fit TRBD1. This CDR3 spans 15 amino acids. V dropped 5 bases and J dropped 6; count of bases not matched to a gene: 6. CDR3 DNA: TGTGCCAGCAGTCAGACAGGGGCGTCTAATTCACCCCTCCACTTT. Protein sequence: CASSQTGASNSPLHF.

To note about this clonotype: A much larger clone lies one base from this, so it may be a read error. The J gene is TRBJ1-4, the V gene TRBV7-2; the D is unclear. V was cut by 5 bases and J by 8 bases, with 18 bases left in between. Germline V CDR1 and CDR2: SGHTA, FQGNSA. This CDR3 comprises 15 residues. Here the CDR3 DNA reads TGTGCCAGCAGCCCCAGGACCGGCCCTGGGGAAAAACTGTTTTTT. As protein: CASSPRTGPGEKLFF.

This clonotype has only a few counts. The rearrangement joins TRBV29-1 to TRBJ1-2; D uncertain. The V end lost 0 bases, the J end lost 8 bases, and 7 bases lay between the germline ends. This CDR3 has 11 residues. CDR1 is SQVTM and CDR2 is ANQGSEA in the germline V gene. As DNA, the CDR3 is TGCAGCGTTGAAGATCGGGTCGGCTACACCTTC. Its translation is CSVEDRVGYTF.

This clonotype showed up just a few times. The chain couples TRBV7-6 to TRBJ2-2; 11 bases fit TRBD2. CDR3 length: 15 residues. The V and J ends lost 7 bases and 6 bases, in that order; junction bases with no gene match: 7. Germline V gene sequence: CDR1 SGHVS, CDR2 FNYEAQ. CDR3 DNA: TGTGCCAGCATCGGCCTAGCGGGAGGTTCCGGGGAGCTGTTTTTT. Translating gives CASIGLAGGSGELFF. The variable domain in full, completed from reference TRBV7-6 and TRBJ2-2, reads GAGVSQSPRYKVTKRGQDVALRCDPISGHVSLYWYRQALGQGPEFLTYFNYEAQQDKSGLPNDRFSAERPEGSISTLTIQRTEQRDSAMYRCASIGLAGGSGELFFGEGSRLTVL.

The genes are TRBV6-5 and TRBJ2-4; TRBD2 is a possible D gene (6 bases). The CDR3 sequence is 16 residues long. V was trimmed by 5 bases and J by 14 bases, leaving 28 bases between them. CDR1 MNHEY and CDR2 SVGAGI come from the germline V gene. The CDR3 DNA is TGTGCCAGCAGTCCTAACCCGGGACTTGCCGACCGTGGGGAGTACTTC. It translates to CASSPNPGLADRGEYF.

The chain combines TRBV6-1 with TRBJ2-7, with a weak D call TRBD2 (5 bases). Trimming cost V 5 bases and J 2 bases, with 19 bases left between them. Germline V lookup: CDR1 MNHNS, CDR2 SASEGT. CDR3 length equals 16 residues. The CDR3 DNA is TGTGCCAGCAGTCGGCCGGGAATACACACGCCCTACGAGCAGTACTTC. This codes for CASSRPGIHTPYEQYF.

The chain has TRBV11-2 and TRBJ2-1; D might be TRBD1 (6 bases). The CDR3 covers 14 residues. Germline lookup yields CDR1 SGHAT and CDR2 FQNNGV. Deletions cut 7 bases from V and 1 base from J, with 11 bases between. This chain's CDR3 is CASTITGSYNEQFF. The CDR3, as DNA: TGTGCCAGCACCATAACAGGGTCCTACAATGAGCAGTTCTTC.

This clonotype appeared a few times. The chain carries TRBV5-8 and TRBJ1-1; the D gene is possibly TRBD1 (5 bases). Trimming removed 1 base from V and 0 bases from J, with 19 bases in between. CDR1 is SGHTS and CDR2 is YDEGEE in the germline V gene. This CDR3 contains 18 residues. The CDR3 DNA is TGTGCCAGCAGCTTGTGGGGTCTGGGGCCGACTATGAACACTGAAGCTTTCTTT. It is translated as CASSLWGLGPTMNTEAFF. Based on the CDR3 plus reference TRBV5-8 and TRBJ1-1, the full variable domain is EAGVTQSPTHLIKTRGQQATLRCSPISGHTSVYWYQQALGLGLQFLLWYDEGEERNRGNFPPRFSGRQFPNYSSELNVNALELEDSALYLCASSLWGLGPTMNTEAFFGQGTRLTVV.

The chain has TRBV11-2 and TRBJ2-7, with TRBD2 matching 8 bases. Germline CDR1 is SGHAT and CDR2 is FQNNGV. Trimming at V came to 2 bases and at J to 0 bases, leaving 6 bases not matched to a gene. The CDR3 length is 16 residues. CDR3 sequence: CASSLIAGMPSYEQYF. The CDR3 DNA reads TGTGCCAGCAGCTTAATAGCGGGGATGCCCTCCTACGAGCAGTACTTC.

This rearrangement joins TRBV7-3 to TRBJ1-1; 8 bases fit TRBD1. In germline, CDR1 is SGHTA, CDR2 FQGTGA. V lost 4 bases, J lost 6 bases, and 13 bases stayed unmatched. This CDR3 region has 16 residues. The CDR3: CASSSSLGLQGAEAFF. The CDR3 DNA reads as TGTGCCAGCAGCTCCTCCCTGGGTCTACAGGGGGCTGAAGCTTTCTTT.

This chain links TRBV21-1 with TRBJ2-5; no DNA check was done on the table's D call, TRBD1. TRBV21-1 is listed as a pseudogene. This CDR3 is 17 amino acids long. The CDR3 spells CASTIPSTGAAEETQYF. The CDR3 DNA is TGTGCCAGCACCATCCCGAGTACGGGGGCAGCAGAGGAGACCCAGTACTTC.

The CDR3 here is CASTFLTTNYGYTF. The CDR3 coding sequence is TGTGCCAGCACCTTTCTGACAACTAACTATGGCTACACCTTC. This sequence joins TRBV7-9 and TRBJ1-2; D gene uncertain. This CDR3 comprises 14 residues. Germline-derived CDR1 and CDR2 are SEHNR and FQNEAQ (reference sequence). V was pared by 7 bases and J by 0 bases, with 12 bases between.

The chain links TRBV7-9 to TRBJ1-6, with D perhaps matching TRBD1 (5 bases). Germline assignment: CDR1 SEHNR and CDR2 FQNEAQ (reference sequence). V was clipped by 1 base and J by 5 bases, with 15 bases between them. This CDR3 contains 17 residues. The CDR3 sequence: CASSLGGRGPDNSPLHF. CDR3 DNA: TGTGCCAGCAGCTTAGGCGGTAGGGGCCCCGATAATTCACCCCTCCACTTT.

This clonotype showed up just a few times. This chain connects TRBV12-3 or TRBV12-4 to TRBJ2-7, with TRBD1 identical over 7 bases. The trim removed 4 bases at V and 2 bases at J, leaving 11 bases unmatched. The CDR3 covers 16 residues. The CDR3 bases are TGTGCCAGCAGTTCCCAACAACAGGGGCGAACCTACGAGCAGTACTTC. Amino acids: CASSSQQQGRTYEQYF.

This rearrangement joins TRBV2 to TRBJ2-3; D is unclear. Trimming took off 3 bases at V and 2 bases at J, with 21 bases between the two ends. CDR1 and CDR2 (germline): SNHLY, FYNNEI. The CDR3 length is 18 residues. DNA for the CDR3: TGTGCCAGCAGTGATTCGTCCTTTGGCTTCGGAATCACAGATACGCAGTATTTT. Its protein product is CASSDSSFGFGITDTQYF. The full variable domain, its missing parts supplied by reference TRBV2 and TRBJ2-3, is EPEVTQTPSHQVTQMGQEVILRCVPISNHLYFYWYRQILGQKVEFLVSFYNNEISEKSEIFDDQFSVERPDGSNFTLKIRSTKLEDSAMYFCASSDSSFGFGITDTQYFGPGTRLTVL.

The chain couples TRBV18 to TRBJ2-5; 11 bases map to TRBD1. The germline V gene has CDR1 KGHSH and CDR2 LQKENI. The CDR3 length is 14 residues. The V gene end was trimmed by 3 bases and the J gene end by 11 bases; junction bases not matched to a gene: 8. This CDR3 reads CASSPDRGPGEQYF. The CDR3 DNA is TGTGCCAGCTCACCGGACAGGGGGCCGGGAGAGCAGTACTTC.

In its sample, this clonotype was seen a few times. The CDR3 here is CSAPGLAEGDEQFF. The CDR3 bases are TGCAGTGCTCCGGGACTAGCGGAGGGAGATGAGCAGTTCTTC. The rearrangement links TRBV20-1 to TRBJ2-1, with 11 positions matching TRBD2. There are 14 residues in the CDR3. Trimming at V came to 5 bases and at J to 8 bases, leaving 8 bases not matched to a gene. Germline assignment: CDR1 DFQATT and CDR2 SNEGSKA (reference sequence).

V is TRBV20-1 and J is TRBJ1-2; D unresolved. The V end was cut by 6 bases, the J end by 6 bases, with 11 bases between. CDR1 is DFQATT, CDR2 SNEGSKA, per germline (reference sequence). The CDR3 is made up of 11 amino acids. The CDR3 DNA is TGCAGTGCCGACCGGGGAAATGGCTACACCTTC. Protein product: CSADRGNGYTF.

This clonotype was recorded at least ten times. This chain uses TRBV27 with TRBJ1-2; TRBD1 matches at 8 bases. Germline CDR1 is MNHEY and CDR2 is SMNVEV (reference sequence). The CDR3 consists of 12 residues. Trimming took 8 bases from V and 2 from J; bases not matched to a gene: 1. This CDR3 reads CASRQGNYGYTF. The CDR3 coding sequence is TGTGCCAGCCGACAGGGGAACTATGGCTACACCTTC.

The chain recombines TRBV10-1 with TRBJ2-1; D is unclear. Trimming stripped 6 bases from V and 5 bases from J, with 11 bases between. The germline V gene encodes CDR1 WNHNN and CDR2 SYGVQD (reference sequence). This CDR3 spans 13 amino acids. The CDR3 loop reads CASSMDMDNEQFF. In DNA, the CDR3 is TGCGCCAGCAGCATGGATATGGACAATGAGCAGTTCTTC.

The table lists this clonotype with a few counts. The chain employs TRBV2 and TRBJ2-1; 7 bases are a match to TRBD1. Germline CDR1 SNHLY, CDR2 FYNNEI. The CDR3 sequence is 13 residues long. Germline trimming cut 8 bases from V and 7 bases from J; bases unmatched to any gene: 8. The CDR3 reads CASLYRGYNEQFF. CDR3 sequence (DNA): TGTGCCAGCCTCTACAGGGGTTATAATGAGCAGTTCTTC.

The J gene is TRBJ1-2, the V gene TRBV9, with D unclear. Germline V gene data show CDR1 as SGDLS and CDR2 as YYNGEE. The CDR3 has 10 amino acids. V was shortened by 3 bases and J by 8 bases, with 5 bases between the two germline ends. In DNA, the CDR3 is TGTGCCAGCAGCGGCGTCGGCTACACCTTC. Amino acids: CASSGVGYTF.

This clonotype was counted only a few times. This sequence joins TRBV25-1 and TRBJ1-2; possibly TRBD1 for D (6 bases). The germline CDR1 and CDR2 sequences are MGHDK and SYGVNS. The CDR3 has 18 amino acids. V lost 0 bases, J lost 3 bases, and 20 bases lay in between. The CDR3 protein is CASSEYWVDSLGDYGYTF. CDR3 bases: TGTGCCAGCAGTGAATATTGGGTGGACAGTCTTGGGGACTATGGCTACACCTTC.

The chain couples TRBV20-1 to TRBJ2-1, with 7 bases aligning to TRBD2. The junction had 5 bases not matched to a gene; V was cut back by 3 bases and J by 3 bases. CDR1 DFQATT and CDR2 SNEGSKA come from the germline V gene (reference sequence). The CDR3 loop spans 14 amino acids. CDR3 sequence: CSASSGRGYNEQFF. Written as DNA, the CDR3 is TGCAGTGCTAGTTCGGGGAGGGGCTACAATGAGCAGTTCTTC.